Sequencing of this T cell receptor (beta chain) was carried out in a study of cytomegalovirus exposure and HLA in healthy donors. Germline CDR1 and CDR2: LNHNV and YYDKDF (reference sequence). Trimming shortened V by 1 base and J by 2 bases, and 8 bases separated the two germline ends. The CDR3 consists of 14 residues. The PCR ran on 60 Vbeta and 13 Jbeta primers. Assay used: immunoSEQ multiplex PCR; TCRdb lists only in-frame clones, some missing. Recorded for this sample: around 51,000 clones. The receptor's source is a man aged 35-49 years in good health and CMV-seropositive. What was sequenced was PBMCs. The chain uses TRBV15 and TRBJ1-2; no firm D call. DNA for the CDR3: TGTGCCACCAGCAGAGGGCCGGGGAACTATGGCTACACCTTC. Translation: CATSRGPGNYGYTF.